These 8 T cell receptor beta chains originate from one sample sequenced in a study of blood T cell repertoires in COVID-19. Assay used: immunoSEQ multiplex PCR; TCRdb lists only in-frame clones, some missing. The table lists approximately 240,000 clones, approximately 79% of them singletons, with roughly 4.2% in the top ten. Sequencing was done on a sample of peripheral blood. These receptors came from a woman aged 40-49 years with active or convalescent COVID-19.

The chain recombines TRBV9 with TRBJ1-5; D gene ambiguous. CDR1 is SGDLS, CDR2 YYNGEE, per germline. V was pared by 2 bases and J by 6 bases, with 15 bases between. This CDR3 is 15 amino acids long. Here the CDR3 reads CASSVGKGAAQPQHF. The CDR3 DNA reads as TGTGCCAGCAGCGTTGGCAAGGGAGCGGCTCAGCCCCAGCATTTT.

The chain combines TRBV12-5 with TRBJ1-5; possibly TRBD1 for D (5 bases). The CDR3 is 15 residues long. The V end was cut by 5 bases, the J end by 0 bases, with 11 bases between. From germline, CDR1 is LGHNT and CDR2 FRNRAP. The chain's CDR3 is CASGAGSHSNQPQHF. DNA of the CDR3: TGTGCTAGTGGTGCAGGGTCGCATAGCAATCAGCCCCAGCATTTT.

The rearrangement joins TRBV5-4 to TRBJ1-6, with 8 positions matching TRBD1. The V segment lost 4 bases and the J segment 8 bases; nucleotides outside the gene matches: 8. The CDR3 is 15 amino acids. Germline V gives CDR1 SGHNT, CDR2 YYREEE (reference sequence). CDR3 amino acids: CASSTQGVGHSPLHF. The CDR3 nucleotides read TGTGCCAGCAGCACACAGGGGGTGGGTCATTCACCCCTCCACTTT. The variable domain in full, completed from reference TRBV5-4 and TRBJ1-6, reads ETGVTQSPTHLIKTRGQQVTLRCSSQSGHNTVSWYQQALGQGPQFIFQYYREEENGRGNFPPRFSGLQFPNYSSELNVNALELDDSALYLCASSTQGVGHSPLHFGNGTRLTVT.

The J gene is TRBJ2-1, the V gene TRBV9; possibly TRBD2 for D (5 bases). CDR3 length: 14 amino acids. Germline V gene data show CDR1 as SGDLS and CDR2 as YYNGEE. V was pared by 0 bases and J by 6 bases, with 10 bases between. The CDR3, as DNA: TGTGCCAGCAGCGTAGTTCCTAGCTCCAATGAGCAGTTCTTC. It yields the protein CASSVVPSSNEQFF.

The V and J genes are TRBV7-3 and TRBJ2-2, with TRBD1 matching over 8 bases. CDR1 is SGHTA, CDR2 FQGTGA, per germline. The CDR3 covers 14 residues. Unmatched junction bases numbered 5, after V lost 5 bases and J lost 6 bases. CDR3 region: CASSQGQGSGELFF. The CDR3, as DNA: TGTGCCAGCAGCCAAGGACAGGGTTCCGGGGAGCTGTTTTTT.

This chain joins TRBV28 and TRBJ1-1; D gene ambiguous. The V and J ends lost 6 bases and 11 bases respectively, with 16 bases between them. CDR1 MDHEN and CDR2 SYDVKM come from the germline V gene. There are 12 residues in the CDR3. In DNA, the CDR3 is TGTGCCAGCAGAGAGACCCGGGAGAGCGCTTTCTTT. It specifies CASRETRESAFF.

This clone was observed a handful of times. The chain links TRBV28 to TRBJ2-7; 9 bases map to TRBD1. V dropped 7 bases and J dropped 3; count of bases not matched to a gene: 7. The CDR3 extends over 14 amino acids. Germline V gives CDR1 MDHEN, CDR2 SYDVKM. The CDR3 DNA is TGTGCCAGCACCCCTCCGGGACAGGGCTACGAGCAGTACTTC. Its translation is CASTPPGQGYEQYF.

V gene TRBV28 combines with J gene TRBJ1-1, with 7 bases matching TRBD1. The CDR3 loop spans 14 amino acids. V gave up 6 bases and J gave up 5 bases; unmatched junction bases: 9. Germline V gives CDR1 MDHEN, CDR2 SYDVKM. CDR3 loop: CASRTLQGRTEAFF. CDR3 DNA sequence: TGTGCCAGCAGAACCCTACAGGGGAGGACTGAAGCTTTCTTT.